This TCR beta chain was identified during a study of CD8 T cells in ankylosing spondylitis. J gave up 5 bases and V 1 base, and 5 bases lay outside the gene matches. The V gene's germline CDR1 is DFQATT and CDR2 SNEGSKA (reference sequence). This CDR3 has 15 amino acids. TCRdb ran MiXCR on the 5' RACE reads and lists one entry per CDR3 protein. The sample consists of 150,000 to 200,000 distinct CDR3 sequences, about 9.9% of them appearing once. This clonotype was seen at least ten times. The sequence came from a male donor with ankylosing spondylitis or in good health (not recorded which). What was sequenced was blood, either unsorted or a sorted T cell fraction (not recorded which). The gene calls are TRBV20-1 and TRBJ2-1, with TRBD2 identical over 10 bases. The CDR3 is CSARAASGSNNEQFF. The CDR3 region has the DNA TGCAGTGCTAGAGCGGCTAGCGGGAGCAACAATGAGCAGTTCTTC.